This T cell receptor (beta chain) derives from a study of T cell changes during pregnancy in multiple sclerosis. Per the germline V gene, CDR1 is LGHNA and CDR2 is YSLEER. The V and J ends lost 4 bases and 3 bases respectively, with 12 bases between them. The CDR3 runs 14 residues. Using immunoSEQ multiplex PCR, the repertoire was profiled, and TCRdb retains in-frame clones only, with some absent. The table records about 59,000 clones, 91% of them present only once. This sequence joins TRBV4-3 and TRBJ2-5, with D possibly matching TRBD2 (6 bases). This sequence originates from a female donor with multiple sclerosis, enrolled in a pregnancy study. This specimen consisted of peripheral blood, obtained before pregnancy. In DNA form, the CDR3 reads TGCGCCAGCAGCCGATTGGGGGGTGAAGAGACCCAGTACTTC. Its translation: CASSRLGGEETQYF.